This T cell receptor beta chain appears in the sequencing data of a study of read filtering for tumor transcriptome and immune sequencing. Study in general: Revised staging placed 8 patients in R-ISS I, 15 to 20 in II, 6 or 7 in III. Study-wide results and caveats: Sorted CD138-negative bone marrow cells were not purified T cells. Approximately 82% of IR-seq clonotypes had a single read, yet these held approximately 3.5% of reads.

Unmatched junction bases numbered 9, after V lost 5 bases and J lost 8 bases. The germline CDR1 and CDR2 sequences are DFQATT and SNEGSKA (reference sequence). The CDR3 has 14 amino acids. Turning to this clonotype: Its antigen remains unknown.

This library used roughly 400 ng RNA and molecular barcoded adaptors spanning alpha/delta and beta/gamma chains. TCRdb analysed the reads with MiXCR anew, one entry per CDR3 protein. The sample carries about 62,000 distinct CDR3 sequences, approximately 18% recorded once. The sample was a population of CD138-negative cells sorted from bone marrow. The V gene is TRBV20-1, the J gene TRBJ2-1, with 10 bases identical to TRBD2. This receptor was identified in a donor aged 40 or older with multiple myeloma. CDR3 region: CSAGGPSGSHEQFF. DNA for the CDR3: TGCAGTGCTGGAGGCCCTAGCGGGAGTCATGAGCAGTTCTTC.